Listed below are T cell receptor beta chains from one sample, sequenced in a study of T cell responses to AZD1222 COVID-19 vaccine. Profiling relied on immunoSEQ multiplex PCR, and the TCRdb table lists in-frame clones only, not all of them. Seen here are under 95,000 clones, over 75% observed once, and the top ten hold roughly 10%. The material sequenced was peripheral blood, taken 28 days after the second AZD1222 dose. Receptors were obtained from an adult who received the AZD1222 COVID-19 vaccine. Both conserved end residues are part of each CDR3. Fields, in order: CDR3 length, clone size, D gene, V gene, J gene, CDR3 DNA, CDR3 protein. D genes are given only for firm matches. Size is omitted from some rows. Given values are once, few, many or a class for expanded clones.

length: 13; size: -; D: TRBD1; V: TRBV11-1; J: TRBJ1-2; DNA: TGTGCCAGCAGCTTCCCAGGGGGACATGGCTACACCTTC; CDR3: CASSFPGGHGYTF
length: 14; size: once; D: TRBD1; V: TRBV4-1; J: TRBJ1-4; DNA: TGCGCCAGCAGCCTCGTGACAGGGAATGAAAAACTGTTTTTT; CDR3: CASSLVTGNEKLFF
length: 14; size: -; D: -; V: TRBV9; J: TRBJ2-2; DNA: TGTGCCAGCTCCCAAGGGGTATTCACCGGGGAGCTGTTTTTT; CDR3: CASSQGVFTGELFF
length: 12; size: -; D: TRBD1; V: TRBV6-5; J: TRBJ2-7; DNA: TGTGCCAGCAGAGACGGGACAGACGAGCAGTACTTC; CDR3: CASRDGTDEQYF
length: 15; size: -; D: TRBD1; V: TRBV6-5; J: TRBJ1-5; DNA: TGTGCCAGCAGCCAGGGACAGGGCAGAAATCAGCCCCAGCATTTT; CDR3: CASSQGQGRNQPQHF
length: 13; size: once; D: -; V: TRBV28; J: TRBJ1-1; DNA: TGTGCCAGCAGTTTAGACAGACAGACTGAAGCTTTCTTT; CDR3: CASSLDRQTEAFF
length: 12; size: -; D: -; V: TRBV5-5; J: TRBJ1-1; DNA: TGTGCCAGCATGAGCCAAAATTCCGAAGCTTTCTTT; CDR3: CASMSQNSEAFF
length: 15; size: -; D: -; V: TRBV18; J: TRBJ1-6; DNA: TGTGCCAGCTCACTCGGCAGCCTTGGGAATTCACCCCTCCACTTT; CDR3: CASSLGSLGNSPLHF
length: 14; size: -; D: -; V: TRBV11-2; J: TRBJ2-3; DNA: TGTGCCAGCAGCTTAGACGTCGGGTCAGATACGCAGTATTTT; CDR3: CASSLDVGSDTQYF
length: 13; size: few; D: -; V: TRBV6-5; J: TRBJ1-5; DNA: TGTGCCAGCAGTTACGGTCCGTATCAGCCCCAGCATTTT; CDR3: CASSYGPYQPQHF
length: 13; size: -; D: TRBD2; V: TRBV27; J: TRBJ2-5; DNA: TGTGCCAGCAGTTTCCTGGGGGGGGAGACCCAGTACTTC; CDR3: CASSFLGGETQYF
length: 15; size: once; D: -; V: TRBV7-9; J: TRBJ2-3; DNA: TGTGCCAGCATTAAAGTGGGCCCGAGCACAGATACGCAGTATTTT; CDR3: CASIKVGPSTDTQYF
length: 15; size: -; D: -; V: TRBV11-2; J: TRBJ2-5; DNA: TGTGCCAGCAGCCCTTCGCGGGGGACACAAGAGACCCAGTACTTC; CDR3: CASSPSRGTQETQYF
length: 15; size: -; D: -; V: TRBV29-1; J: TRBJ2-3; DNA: TGCAGCGCAAACCCAAGGGGGGGACACACAGATACGCAGTATTTT; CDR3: CSANPRGGHTDTQYF
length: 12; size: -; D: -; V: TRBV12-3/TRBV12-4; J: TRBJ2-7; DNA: TGTGCCAGCAGTTTCGGGGTTAACGAGCAGTACTTC; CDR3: CASSFGVNEQYF
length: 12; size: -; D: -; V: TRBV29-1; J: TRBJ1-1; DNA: TGCAGCACGGCTGAGGCAGGCACTGAAGCTTTCTTT; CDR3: CSTAEAGTEAFF
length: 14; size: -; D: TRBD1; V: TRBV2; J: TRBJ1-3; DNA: TGTGCCAGCAGTTACGGACAGGGAGGAAACACCATATATTTT; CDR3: CASSYGQGGNTIYF
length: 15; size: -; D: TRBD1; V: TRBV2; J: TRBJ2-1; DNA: TGTGCCAGCAGCGACCGGGACAGGGGGCATGGAGAGCAGTTCTTC; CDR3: CASSDRDRGHGEQFF
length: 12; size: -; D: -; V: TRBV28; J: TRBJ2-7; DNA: TGTGCCAGCAGTTCGACCAGGAGAGAGCAGTACTTC; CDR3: CASSSTRREQYF
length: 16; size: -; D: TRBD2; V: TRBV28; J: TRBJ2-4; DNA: TGTGCCAGCAGTTTACAACAGCGGGGGCGGAAAAACATTCAGTACTTC; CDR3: CASSLQQRGRKNIQYF
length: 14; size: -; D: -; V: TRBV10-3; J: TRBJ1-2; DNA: TGTGCCATCACGACAGTACCCTCACTCTATGGCTACACCTTC; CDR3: CAITTVPSLYGYTF
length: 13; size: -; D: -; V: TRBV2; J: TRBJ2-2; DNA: TGTGCCAGCAGTGAGGGTAGAGCCGGGGAGCTGTTTTTT; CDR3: CASSEGRAGELFF
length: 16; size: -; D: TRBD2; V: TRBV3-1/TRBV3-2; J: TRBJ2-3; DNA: TGTGCCAGCAGCCACTCCGGGACTAGCGGTTCGGAGACGCAGTATTTT; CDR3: CASSHSGTSGSETQYF
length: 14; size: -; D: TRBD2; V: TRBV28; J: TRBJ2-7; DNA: TGTGCCAGCTCTCCGGGGGGGCAGTCCTACGAGCAGTACTTC; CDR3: CASSPGGQSYEQYF
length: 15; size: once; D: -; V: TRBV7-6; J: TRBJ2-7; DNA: TGTGCCAGCAGCTTAGGAGCGGGCTACCCCTACGAGCAGTACTTC; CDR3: CASSLGAGYPYEQYF
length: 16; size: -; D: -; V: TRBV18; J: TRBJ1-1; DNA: TGTGCCAGCTCACCACCAACAGGGAGGGGGAACACTGAAGCTTTCTTT; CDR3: CASSPPTGRGNTEAFF
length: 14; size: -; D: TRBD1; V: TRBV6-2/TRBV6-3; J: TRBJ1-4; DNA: TGTGCCAGCAGCAGGACAGGGCACGATGAAAAACTGTTTTTT; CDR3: CASSRTGHDEKLFF
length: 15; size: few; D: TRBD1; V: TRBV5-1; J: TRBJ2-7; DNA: TGCGCCAGCAGCCAAGGGACAGGGTATTCCCACGAGCAGTACTTC; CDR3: CASSQGTGYSHEQYF
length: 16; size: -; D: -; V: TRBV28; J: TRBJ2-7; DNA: TGTGCCAGCAGTTTTGGGCCCCCGGGGTACCCGTACGAGCAGTACTTC; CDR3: CASSFGPPGYPYEQYF
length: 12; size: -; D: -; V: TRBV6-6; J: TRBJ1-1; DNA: TGTGCCAGCAGTTACTCGGTGACTGAAGCTTTCTTT; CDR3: CASSYSVTEAFF
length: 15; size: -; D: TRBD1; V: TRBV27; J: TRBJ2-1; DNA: TGTGCCAGCAGTGCAACAGGGGGCAGGGGTAATGAGCAGTTCTTC; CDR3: CASSATGGRGNEQFF
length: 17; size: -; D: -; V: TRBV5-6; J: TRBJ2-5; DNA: TGTGCCAGCAGCTTGGTCAGAGCGAGGGGCCACCAAGAGACCCAGTACTTC; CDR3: CASSLVRARGHQETQYF
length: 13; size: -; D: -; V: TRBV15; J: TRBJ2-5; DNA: TGTGCCACCAGCAGAGGGCGCCTAGAGACCCAGTACTTC; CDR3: CATSRGRLETQYF
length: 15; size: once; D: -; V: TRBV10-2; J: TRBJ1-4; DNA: TGCGCCAGCAGTGAGAGCGGGGGAAGAGGTGAAAAACTGTTTTTT; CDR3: CASSESGGRGEKLFF
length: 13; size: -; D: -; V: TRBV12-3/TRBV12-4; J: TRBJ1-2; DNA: TGTGCCAGCAGTTACACGCGTGAGAATGGCTACACCTTC; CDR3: CASSYTRENGYTF
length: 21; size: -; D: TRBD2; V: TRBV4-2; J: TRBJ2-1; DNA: TGTGCCAGCAGCCAAGGCCCGAGACTAGCGGGGGGACACTTCTCCTACAATGAGCAGTTCTTC; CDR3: CASSQGPRLAGGHFSYNEQFF
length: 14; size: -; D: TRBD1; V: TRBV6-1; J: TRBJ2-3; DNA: TGTGCCAGCAGGGGACAGGGGAGCACAGATACGCAGTATTTT; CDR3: CASRGQGSTDTQYF
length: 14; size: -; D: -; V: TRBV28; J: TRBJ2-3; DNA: TGTGCCAGCAGGGACTCACCCGGCTCAGATACGCAGTATTTT; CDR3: CASRDSPGSDTQYF
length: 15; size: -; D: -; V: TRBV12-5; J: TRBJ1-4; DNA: TGTGCTAGTGGTTTGGTAGACGGTTATAATGAAAAACTGTTTTTT; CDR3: CASGLVDGYNEKLFF
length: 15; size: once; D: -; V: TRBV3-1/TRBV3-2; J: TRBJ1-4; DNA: TGTGCCAGCAGCCAAGTAACATCCGGGAGAGAAAAACTGTTTTTT; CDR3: CASSQVTSGREKLFF
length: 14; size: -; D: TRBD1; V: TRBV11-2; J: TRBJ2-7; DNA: TGTGCCAGCAGCTTGGGGACAGGGTCCTACGAGCAGTACTTC; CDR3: CASSLGTGSYEQYF
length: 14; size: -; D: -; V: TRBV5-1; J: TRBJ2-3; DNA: TGCGCCAGCAGACTGGTGGTGGAGGCAGATACGCAGTATTTT; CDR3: CASRLVVEADTQYF
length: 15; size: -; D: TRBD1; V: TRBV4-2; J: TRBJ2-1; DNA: TGTGCCAGCAGTCAGACGGGACAGTTTTACAATGAGCAGTTCTTC; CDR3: CASSQTGQFYNEQFF
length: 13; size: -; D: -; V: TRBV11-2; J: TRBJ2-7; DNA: TGTGCCAGCAGCTTTGTGGATTCCTACGAGCAGTACTTC; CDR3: CASSFVDSYEQYF